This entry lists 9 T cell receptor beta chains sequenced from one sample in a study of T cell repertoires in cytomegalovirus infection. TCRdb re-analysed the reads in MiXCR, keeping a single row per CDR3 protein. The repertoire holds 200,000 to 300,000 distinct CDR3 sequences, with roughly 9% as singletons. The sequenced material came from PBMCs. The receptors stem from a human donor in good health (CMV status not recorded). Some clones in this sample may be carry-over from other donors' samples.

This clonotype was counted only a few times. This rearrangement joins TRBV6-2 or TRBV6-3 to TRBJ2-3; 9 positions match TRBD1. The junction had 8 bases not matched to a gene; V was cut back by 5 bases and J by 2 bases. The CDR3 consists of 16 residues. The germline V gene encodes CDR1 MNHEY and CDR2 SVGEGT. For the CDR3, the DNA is TGTGCCAGCAGTAAGGGACAGGGAGCCTTCACAGATACGCAGTATTTT. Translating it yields CASSKGQGAFTDTQYF.

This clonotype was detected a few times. CDR3 sequence (DNA): TGTGCCAGCAGCCCTATAAGCGGGAGTCTCGGCTACGAGCAGTACTTC. Its protein product is CASSPISGSLGYEQYF. The V and J genes are TRBV7-8 and TRBJ2-7; 8 positions match TRBD2. CDR3 length: 16 amino acids. V gave up 5 bases and J gave up 3 bases; unmatched junction bases: 12. Germline loops: CDR1 SGHVS, CDR2 FQNEAQ.

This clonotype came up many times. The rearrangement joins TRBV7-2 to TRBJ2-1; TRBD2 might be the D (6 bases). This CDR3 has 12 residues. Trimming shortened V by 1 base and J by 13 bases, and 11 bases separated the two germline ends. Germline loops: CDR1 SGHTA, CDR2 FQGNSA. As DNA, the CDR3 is TGTGCCAGCAGCTTAGGAGGGGACTCCCAGTTCTTC. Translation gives CASSLGGDSQFF.

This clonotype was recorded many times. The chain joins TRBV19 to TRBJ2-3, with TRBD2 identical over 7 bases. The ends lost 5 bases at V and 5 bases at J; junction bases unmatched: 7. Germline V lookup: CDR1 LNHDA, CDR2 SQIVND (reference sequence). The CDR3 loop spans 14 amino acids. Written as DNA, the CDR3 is TGTGCCAGTAGTCTCGCGGGGGTGAAAGATACGCAGTATTTT. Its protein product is CASSLAGVKDTQYF. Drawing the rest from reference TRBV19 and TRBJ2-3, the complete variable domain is DGGITQSPKYLFRKEGQNVTLSCEQNLNHDAMYWYRQDPGQGLRLIYYSQIVNDFQKGDIAEGYSVSREKKESFPLTVTSAQKNPTAFYLCASSLAGVKDTQYFGPGTRLTVL.

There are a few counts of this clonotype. The CDR3 sequence is CASSKDWDTQYF. CDR3 in DNA: TGTGCCAGCAGCAAGGACTGGGATACGCAGTATTTT. V usage is TRBV6-2 or TRBV6-3 and J usage is TRBJ2-3; D may be TRBD2 (5 bases). This CDR3 spans 12 amino acids. Germline V gives CDR1 MNHEY, CDR2 SVGEGT. V lost 6 bases and J 6 bases, leaving 10 bases between the germline ends.

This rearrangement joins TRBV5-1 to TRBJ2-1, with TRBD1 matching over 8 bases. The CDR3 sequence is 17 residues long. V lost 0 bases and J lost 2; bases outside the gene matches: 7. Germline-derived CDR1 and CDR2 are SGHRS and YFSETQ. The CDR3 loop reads CASSLGTDRDPYNEQFF. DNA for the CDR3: TGCGCCAGCAGCTTGGGAACGGACAGGGACCCCTACAATGAGCAGTTCTTC.

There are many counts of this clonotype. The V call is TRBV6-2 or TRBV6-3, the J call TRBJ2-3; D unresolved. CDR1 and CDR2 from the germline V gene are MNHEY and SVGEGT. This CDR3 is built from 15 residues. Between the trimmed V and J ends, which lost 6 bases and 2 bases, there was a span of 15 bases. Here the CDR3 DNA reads TGTGCCAGCAGAGCTTGGATCTCTTCCACAGATACGCAGTATTTT. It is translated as CASRAWISSTDTQYF.

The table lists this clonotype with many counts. Written as DNA, the CDR3 is TGTGCCAGCAGCTTAGTCGGAGGGCGGCAGGGGGTTCTCGAGCAGTACTTC. Its protein is CASSLVGGRQGVLEQYF. The genes are TRBV7-2 and TRBJ2-7; weak D call: TRBD1 (7 bases). Germline V CDR1 and CDR2: SGHTA, FQGNSA. The CDR3 consists of 17 residues. V shed 1 base and J shed 6 bases, with 22 bases lying between them.

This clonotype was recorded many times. The CDR3: CASSLAGASPGDNEQFF. DNA of the CDR3: TGTGCCAGCAGCTTAGCGGGGGCCTCCCCCGGGGACAATGAGCAGTTCTTC. The chain is built from TRBV7-2 and TRBJ2-1; TRBD1 might be the D (6 bases). The CDR3 runs 17 residues. Trimming removed 0 bases from V and 5 bases from J, with 17 bases in between. Germline-derived CDR1 and CDR2 are SGHTA and FQGNSA.